Given below is one T cell receptor beta chain in context. Repertoires were generated with immunoSEQ multiplex PCR, while TCRdb's copy carries only in-frame clones and drops some. This sample has over 85,000 clones, with roughly 88% found just once. The data originate from a study of radiotherapy plus CTLA-4 blockade in lung cancer. CDR3 size: 14 residues. Trimming pared 0 bases from V and 6 bases from J, leaving 11 bases between. CDR1 is SGHDN, CDR2 FVKESK, per germline. The genes are TRBV14 and TRBJ1-1, with D unclear. The sample consisted of peripheral blood, taken from a patient treated with radiotherapy plus ipilimumab. The clonotype originates from a human donor with non-small cell lung cancer that progressed on radiotherapy plus ipilimumab. This chain's CDR3 is CASSQEVTVSEAFF. Here the CDR3 DNA reads TGTGCCAGCAGCCAAGAAGTCACGGTTTCTGAAGCTTTCTTT.